A selection of T cell receptor beta chains follows, all from one sample in a study of siplizumab effects on memory and regulatory T cells. Assay used: immunoSEQ multiplex PCR; TCRdb lists only in-frame clones, some missing. The data show about 46,000 clones, approximately 93% seen once. The sequencing input was CD8+ T cells sorted from blood. The receptors come from a human donor in good health. CDR3s include the opening cysteine and the closing phenylalanine or tryptophan. The D gene is left open where the match is weak. Clone size is given for some rows only: seen once, a few or many times, or a class if the clone is expanded.

clone_size	d_call	v_call	j_call	cdr3_aa
.	.	TRBV7-9	TRBJ1-5	CATSDQNQPQHF
.	.	TRBV11-3	TRBJ2-7	CASSQGRLGEQYF
.	.	TRBV27	TRBJ2-3	CASSLFTRSSTDTQYF
.	.	TRBV29-1	TRBJ2-3	CSVAQLGGGTDTQYF
.	.	TRBV19	TRBJ1-1	CASSMVGRNTEAFF
.	.	TRBV5-1	TRBJ1-1	CASSLMGITEAFF
.	.	TRBV11-2	TRBJ2-7	CASSPIPEQYF
few	TRBD1	TRBV6-4	TRBJ2-2	CASSDGTDTGELFF
.	.	TRBV7-8	TRBJ2-7	CASSHNMDSLLMGEQYF
once	.	TRBV5-1	TRBJ2-7	CASSFSGDEQYF
.	.	TRBV27	TRBJ1-5	CASSHRADQPQHF
.	.	TRBV6-1	TRBJ1-3	CASTSGNTIYF
.	.	TRBV19	TRBJ2-7	CASSMGQGSTYEQYF
.	TRBD2	TRBV13	TRBJ2-7	CASSLEGVGGRASEQYF
.	.	TRBV9	TRBJ2-3	CASSVYGGTDTQYF
.	.	TRBV7-2	TRBJ2-7	CASSPEYYEQYF
.	.	TRBV27	TRBJ2-7	CASMAGLGEQYF
once	.	TRBV2	TRBJ2-7	CASSEIPKDISYEQYF
.	.	TRBV6-1	TRBJ2-7	CASLKDGMDEQYF
.	TRBD1	TRBV5-1	TRBJ2-1	CASSRGTGGSYNEQFF
.	.	TRBV7-9	TRBJ1-2	CASTPRDQGLNYGYTF
.	TRBD1	TRBV6-1	TRBJ2-5	CATGQYGTQYF
once	TRBD2	TRBV27	TRBJ2-7	CASSLAGGNTYEQYF
.	.	TRBV29-1	TRBJ2-1	CSVDYYNEQFF
.	.	TRBV27	TRBJ2-1	CASSPGQRGYEQFF
.	TRBD1	TRBV5-1	TRBJ2-2	CASSLDTGGPGELFF
.	TRBD2	TRBV6-6	TRBJ2-2	CASSERGDTGELFF
.	.	TRBV4-1	TRBJ2-4	CASSPQGGLAKNIQYF
medium-sized	.	TRBV30	TRBJ2-7	CAWSRLSSYEQYF
few	.	TRBV14	TRBJ1-5	CASSQGPVRPQHF
.	.	TRBV19	TRBJ2-2	CASRRGQYTGELFF
.	TRBD1	TRBV5-5	TRBJ2-7	CASSIGRGQGVFEQYF
.	.	TRBV5-6	TRBJ2-1	CASSLDSAYNEQFF
.	TRBD2	TRBV27	TRBJ2-7	CASSSWTSGTTLGYEQYF
.	.	TRBV6-5	TRBJ1-4	CASSYSRGNEKLFF
once	.	TRBV23-1	TRBJ2-7	CASSPPGHVYEQYF
.	.	TRBV9	TRBJ2-7	CASSPGNSYEQYF
.	.	TRBV7-9	TRBJ2-5	CASSPPRLSETQYF
.	TRBD2	TRBV7-8	TRBJ2-1	CASSSRRSGREWVSYNEQFF
.	.	TRBV19	TRBJ2-7	CASSIWGQSYEQYF
.	TRBD2	TRBV6-1	TRBJ2-1	CASTGTSGTYNEQFF
.	.	TRBV5-4	TRBJ2-7	CASSLYADPPFNEQYF
.	.	TRBV4-2	TRBJ2-1	CASSQAGYNEQFF
few	TRBD2	TRBV6-4	TRBJ2-3	CASSERAGGTDTQYF
.	TRBD1	TRBV28	TRBJ2-7	CASSFPGQYSYEQYF